These 4 T cell receptor beta chains came from one sample sequenced in a study of blood T cell repertoires in COVID-19. The repertoire was sequenced with immunoSEQ multiplex PCR; TCRdb's copy has only in-frame clones and lacks some. This table has fewer than 250,000 clones, about four fifths appearing once. The specimen sequenced was peripheral blood. The receptors shown here come from a woman in her forties with active or convalescent COVID-19.

J is TRBJ1-2 and V is TRBV28; tentatively, D is TRBD1 (5 bases). Germline values: CDR1 MDHEN, CDR2 SYDVKM. The CDR3 loop spans 15 amino acids. The ends were cut back, 5 bases at V and 1 base at J, with 14 bases in the middle. CDR3 protein: CASSDYRFSNYGYTF. CDR3 DNA sequence: TGTGCCAGCAGTGATTACAGGTTTAGTAACTATGGCTACACCTTC.

V and J are TRBV4-1 and TRBJ2-3; D unclear. CDR3 size: 15 residues. Germline CDR1 is MGHRA and CDR2 is YSYEKL. V dropped 1 base and J dropped 6 bases, with 14 bases sitting between them. CDR3 protein: CASSQGAQIRDTQYF. In DNA form, the CDR3 reads TGCGCCAGCAGCCAAGGGGCGCAAATTAGGGATACGCAGTATTTT.

This clone was seen only a few times. The same CDR3 arises from other DNA sequences in this sample as well. This chain joins TRBV7-2 and TRBJ1-5; D perhaps matches TRBD1 (5 bases). The CDR3 contains 14 residues. V lost 1 base to trimming and J lost 4 bases, with 8 bases between them. Germline CDR1 and CDR2: SGHTA and FQGNSA. CDR3 residues: CASSLVRGNQPQHF. Here the CDR3 DNA reads TGTGCCAGCAGCTTAGTGCGGGGGAATCAGCCCCAGCATTTT.

The V call is TRBV4-1, the J call TRBJ1-5, with 7 bases fitting TRBD1. Germline V CDR1 and CDR2: MGHRA, YSYEKL. The J segment lost 3 bases and the V segment lost 0 bases, leaving 8 bases of the junction unmatched. The CDR3 has 17 residues. The CDR3 coding sequence is TGCGCCAGCAGCCAAGATCACAGGGGCCTGTTCAATCAGCCCCAGCATTTT. Its translation is CASSQDHRGLFNQPQHF.